This is a list of T cell receptor beta chains from one sample in a study of T-cell reconstitution after alpha-beta-depleted transplantation in children. TCRdb re-derived calls from the PCR reads in MiXCR, one entry per CDR3 protein. Among about 200,000 distinct CDR3 sequences listed, 6.3% were seen once. Here the sequenced sample was PBMCs, taken before TCRalphabeta/CD19-depleted stem cell transplant. These receptors originate from a girl under three years old with combined immunodeficiency, due to receive a stem cell transplant. Each CDR3 is given with its conserved first and last residue. A D gene is named only where the DNA matches it firmly. Where a row states a size, it is once, few, many or the class of an expanded clone; other rows omit it.

cdr3_aa cdr3_nt d_call clone_size j_call v_call
CAWNGGVVQETQYF TGTGCCTGGAATGGAGGGGTCGTCCAAGAGACCCAGTACTTC - many TRBJ2-5 TRBV30
CSVLSLAGGPEQFF TGCAGCGTTCTTAGTCTAGCGGGAGGGCCTGAGCAGTTCTTC TRBD2 many TRBJ2-1 TRBV29-1
CASSPNGLRYEQYF TGTGCCAGCAGCCCAAACGGACTTAGATACGAGCAGTACTTC - many TRBJ2-7 TRBV13
CSVFKGAGTGELFF TGCAGCGTTTTCAAGGGGGCCGGCACCGGGGAGCTGTTTTTT TRBD1 many TRBJ2-2 TRBV29-1
CASSGRDRGIYEQYF TGTGCCAGCAGCGGACGGGACAGGGGAATATACGAGCAGTACTTC TRBD1 many TRBJ2-7 TRBV12-3/TRBV12-4
CSARALSDRGEYEQYF TGCAGTGCTAGAGCCCTCAGCGACAGGGGGGAATACGAGCAGTACTTC TRBD1 many TRBJ2-7 TRBV20-1
CASSRDLAYVEQYF TGCGCCAGCAGCCGAGACCTTGCTTACGTTGAGCAGTACTTC - many TRBJ2-7 TRBV4-1
CASSPGQGGTYEQYF TGTGCCAGCAGCCCTGGACAGGGAGGGACCTACGAGCAGTACTTC - many TRBJ2-7 TRBV28
CATSDLRGKLFF TGTGCCACCAGTGATTTGAGGGGCAAACTGTTTTTT - many TRBJ1-4 TRBV24-1
CASSLLAAFTDTQYF TGTGCCAGCAGTTTATTAGCGGCCTTCACAGATACGCAGTATTTT - many TRBJ2-3 TRBV12-3/TRBV12-4
CASSFTPGQILQETQYF TGTGCCAGCAGCTTCACGCCGGGACAGATTCTTCAAGAGACCCAGTACTTC TRBD1 - TRBJ2-5 TRBV7-9
CASSPDWNTEAFF TGTGCCAGCAGCCCCGATTGGAACACTGAAGCTTTCTTT - many TRBJ1-1 TRBV6-1
CSAPTLSEVAYEQYF TGCAGTGCGCCCACCTTATCAGAGGTGGCCTACGAGCAGTACTTC - many TRBJ2-7 TRBV20-1
CASGREEMGYTF TGTGCCAGCGGCAGGGAGGAGATGGGCTACACCTTC - many TRBJ1-2 TRBV9
CASSPPLGLGEQYF TGTGCCAGCTCACCACCGTTAGGATTGGGCGAGCAGTACTTC - few TRBJ2-7 TRBV18
CASSVEGGSQNEKLFF TGTGCCAGCAGCGTAGAAGGCGGCAGTCAAAATGAAAAACTGTTTTTT - few TRBJ1-4 TRBV9
CASYPPQGQTDTQYF TGTGCCAGCTACCCCCCACAGGGCCAAACAGATACGCAGTATTTT - - TRBJ2-3 TRBV6-2/TRBV6-3
CASSSDSGGTYEQYF TGTGCCAGCAGCTCTGATAGCGGGGGAACATACGAGCAGTACTTC TRBD2 many TRBJ2-7 TRBV7-2
CASSPVDTGEQYF TGCGCCAGCAGCCCCGTTGACACCGGCGAGCAGTACTTC - many TRBJ2-7 TRBV5-1
CASSPPLAGGIYEQYF TGTGCCAGCAGCCCCCCCCTAGCGGGGGGCATCTACGAGCAGTACTTC TRBD2 - TRBJ2-7 TRBV5-6
CASSSSSGGAFEQYF TGTGCCAGCAGCTCAAGCAGCGGGGGGGCCTTCGAGCAGTACTTC TRBD2 - TRBJ2-7 TRBV7-8
CASSGGPETEAFF TGTGCCAGCAGCGGGGGACCAGAGACTGAAGCTTTCTTT - many TRBJ1-1 TRBV9
CASSYAQYPTDTQYF TGTGCCAGCAGTTACGCGCAGTACCCCACAGATACGCAGTATTTT - many TRBJ2-3 TRBV6-2/TRBV6-3
CASSYRGGYNEQFF TGTGCCAGCAGTTACCGGGGGGGCTACAATGAGCAGTTCTTC TRBD2 many TRBJ2-1 TRBV6-2/TRBV6-3
CASRAGELLF TGTGCCTCACGGGCGGGGGAGCTGTTGTTT TRBD2 many TRBJ2-2 TRBV12-3/TRBV12-4
CAWNDWWNYGYTF TGTGCCTGGAACGATTGGTGGAACTATGGCTACACCTTC - few TRBJ1-2 TRBV30
CASSEGAGGETQYF TGTGCCAGCAGCGAGGGGGCAGGTGGTGAGACCCAGTACTTC TRBD1 many TRBJ2-5 TRBV2
CSAGGTSGTETGELFF TGCAGTGCTGGAGGGACTAGCGGGACTGAAACCGGGGAGCTGTTTTTT TRBD2 many TRBJ2-2 TRBV20-1
CSLGAASGRGVGEQFF TGCAGCTTGGGGGCGGCTAGCGGGAGGGGTGTCGGTGAGCAGTTCTTC TRBD2 - TRBJ2-1 TRBV20-1
CASSQDFSGGWETQYF TGTGCCAGCAGCCAAGATTTTTCAGGGGGCTGGGAGACCCAGTACTTC TRBD1 many TRBJ2-5 TRBV3-1
CASSLALGRGQFF TGTGCCAGCAGCTTAGCGCTAGGCCGAGGGCAGTTCTTC - many TRBJ2-1 TRBV11-1
CSAPWLAPSSYEQYF TGCAGTGCTCCCTGGCTAGCGCCCAGCTCCTACGAGCAGTACTTC - - TRBJ2-7 TRBV20-1
CASREKDSILYEQYF TGTGCCAGCAGAGAGAAGGACTCAATTCTCTACGAGCAGTACTTC - few TRBJ2-7 TRBV7-3
CASPRDGRNEQFF TGTGCCAGCCCTCGGGACGGACGAAATGAGCAGTTCTTC - many TRBJ2-1 TRBV7-9
CASSVPSSGGAPPDTQYF TGTGCCAGCAGCGTACCTTCTAGCGGGGGGGCCCCACCAGATACGCAGTATTTT TRBD2 many TRBJ2-3 TRBV9
CASSERADTQYF TGTGCCAGCAGCGAGCGGGCCGATACGCAGTATTTT - many TRBJ2-3 TRBV9
CASSFTGTGNNYGYTF TGTGCCAGCAGCTTCACCGGGACAGGCAATAACTATGGCTACACCTTC TRBD1 - TRBJ1-2 TRBV7-9
CASSQDSPSRQETQYF TGCGCCAGCAGCCAAGATAGCCCCAGCAGGCAAGAGACCCAGTACTTC - many TRBJ2-5 TRBV4-1
CASSRRFSTDTQYF TGTGCCAGCAGTCGGCGGTTTAGCACAGATACGCAGTATTTT - many TRBJ2-3 TRBV28
CSGNWGVNEQFF TGCAGCGGCAATTGGGGGGTTAATGAGCAGTTCTTC - many TRBJ2-1 TRBV29-1
CATSDLRLGPAVEKLFF TGTGCCACCAGTGATTTGCGTTTGGGACCGGCGGTTGAAAAACTGTTTTTT - few TRBJ1-4 TRBV24-1
CSAALTGPYEQYF TGCAGCGCTGCCTTGACAGGGCCCTACGAGCAGTACTTC TRBD1 few TRBJ2-7 TRBV29-1
CASSSSDLSYNEQFF TGTGCCAGCAGCTCTTCGGATCTGTCCTACAATGAGCAGTTCTTC - many TRBJ2-1 TRBV7-9
CSALSGGAYMTQYF TGCAGTGCCCTAAGCGGGGGGGCCTACATGACCCAGTACTTC TRBD2 many TRBJ2-5 TRBV20-1
CASSSRLAGNGAGELFF TGCGCCAGCAGCTCAAGACTAGCGGGGAATGGTGCCGGGGAGCTGTTTTTT TRBD2 many TRBJ2-2 TRBV5-1
CSVAGVVGEKLFF TGCAGCGTTGCAGGGGTCGTGGGAGAAAAACTGTTTTTT - many TRBJ1-4 TRBV29-1
CSVSGVYYEQFF TGCAGCGTAAGCGGGGTCTACTATGAGCAGTTCTTC TRBD2 few TRBJ2-1 TRBV29-1
CASSPEGLAGNEQYF TGTGCCAGCAGCCCCGAAGGACTAGCGGGGAACGAGCAGTACTTC TRBD2 many TRBJ2-7 TRBV3-1
CATSLGASGRDEQFF TGTGCCACCAGCCTCGGAGCTAGCGGGAGGGATGAGCAGTTCTTC TRBD2 - TRBJ2-1 TRBV15
CASSFAVPRAMIFYTEAFF TGTGCCAGCAGTTTTGCTGTTCCTAGGGCAATGATTTTTTACACTGAAGCTTTCTTT - few TRBJ1-1 TRBV12-3/TRBV12-4
CASSPGQGKANYNEQFF TGCGCCAGCAGCCCGGGACAGGGAAAGGCTAACTACAATGAGCAGTTCTTC TRBD1 many TRBJ2-1 TRBV4-1
CASSHFTGRAGGKLFF TGCGCCAGCAGCCATTTCACAGGGAGAGCTGGGGGGAAACTGTTTTTT - many TRBJ1-4 TRBV4-3
CASSLLGQGPYEQYF TGTGCCAGCAGTTTATTGGGACAGGGTCCGTACGAGCAGTACTTC TRBD1 many TRBJ2-7 TRBV12-3/TRBV12-4
CASSPQPRAGRETQYF TGTGCCAGCAGCCCCCAGCCCCGGGCCGGGAGAGAGACCCAGTACTTC - - TRBJ2-5 TRBV7-6
CSATGGGGTDTQYF TGCAGTGCTACAGGGGGCGGTGGCACAGATACGCAGTATTTT TRBD1 many TRBJ2-3 TRBV20-1